Following are 5 T cell receptor beta chains from one sample sequenced in a study of T cell repertoires in cytomegalovirus infection. Their recognized antigens are unknown. TCRdb reprocessed the reads with MiXCR, giving one entry per CDR3 protein. The sample contains 400,000 to 600,000 distinct CDR3 sequences, more than 40% of which appear only once. Source: cultured PBMCs, taken from culture after CMV antigen stimulation. These receptor sequences come from a human donor in good health (CMV status not recorded). Some clones in this sample may be carry-over from other donors' samples.

V usage is TRBV12-3 or TRBV12-4 and J usage is TRBJ1-6; TRBD1 matches 8 bases. The ends lost 6 bases at V and 9 bases at J; junction bases unmatched: 4. The CDR3 sequence is 13 residues long. The CDR3 nucleotides read TGTGCCAGCAGCACGGACAGGGTTTCACCCCTCCACTTT. It encodes CASSTDRVSPLHF.

This clonotype has just a few counts. The genes are TRBV5-1 and TRBJ2-6; 11 nucleotides agree with TRBD2. Losses at the gene ends were 2 bases for V and 4 bases for J; bases not matched to a gene: 5. This CDR3 has 17 residues. From germline, CDR1 is SGHRS and CDR2 YFSETQ. The CDR3 sequence: CASSFRLAGGGANVLTF. The CDR3 nucleotides read TGCGCCAGCAGCTTCAGGCTAGCGGGGGGCGGGGCCAACGTCCTGACTTTC.

The chain has TRBV7-2 and TRBJ2-5; D might be TRBD1 or TRBD2, each matching 5 bases. Germline V CDR1 and CDR2: SGHTA, FQGNSA. V was trimmed by 3 bases and J by 7 bases, leaving 12 bases between them. The length of the CDR3 is 13 residues. The CDR3 sequence is CASSFEGKATQYF. The CDR3 DNA is TGTGCCAGCAGCTTTGAGGGGAAAGCGACCCAGTACTTC. The variable domain in full, completed from reference TRBV7-2 and TRBJ2-5, reads GAGVSQSPSNKVTEKGKDVELRCDPISGHTALYWYRQSLGQGLEFLIYFQGNSAPDKSGLPSDRFSAERTGGSVSTLTIQRTQQEDSAVYLCASSFEGKATQYFGPGTRLLVL.

The chain uses TRBV11-3 and TRBJ2-2; tentatively, D is TRBD1 (6 bases). The CDR3 loop spans 14 amino acids. The V and J ends lost 5 bases and 8 bases respectively, with 15 bases between them. Germline CDR1 and CDR2: SGHNT and YENEEA. CDR3 DNA: TGTGCCAGCAGCAACAGGGACGGAGGAGGGGAGCTGTTTTTT. Protein product: CASSNRDGGGELFF.

This sequence joins TRBV12-3 or TRBV12-4 and TRBJ2-5; TRBD1 aligns across 7 bases. The ends lost 6 bases at V and 5 bases at J; junction bases unmatched: 15. This CDR3 region has 16 residues. CDR3 in amino acids: CASRAEGAEVIETQYF. CDR3 coding DNA: TGTGCCAGCAGGGCCGAGGGGGCAGAAGTCATCGAGACCCAGTACTTC.